Listed here are 32 T cell receptor beta chains from one sample, sequenced in a study of shared clonotypes between healthy human individuals. Clones were sequenced by immunoSEQ multiplex PCR, and TCRdb holds only the in-frame ones, with some missing. The sample records a few million clones, approximately 90% being singletons. The specimen sequenced was naive CD4+ T cells from PBMCs. Subset defined: CD45RA+ positively selected. The receptors stem from a man younger than 30 in good health. Some clones in this sample may be carry-over from other donors' samples.

This clone was detected once. The V gene is TRBV29-1, the J gene TRBJ2-1; D perhaps matches TRBD2 (5 bases). The CDR3 runs to 13 residues. Germline assignment: CDR1 SQVTM and CDR2 ANQGSEA. With 4 bases removed from V and 8 bases from J, the gap between germline ends came to 15 bases. The CDR3 DNA is TGCAGCGTTGCGCGGGTATACGATGATGAGCAGTTCTTC. Translating it yields CSVARVYDDEQFF.

V usage is TRBV5-1 and J usage is TRBJ1-1, with 7 bases aligning to TRBD1. With V trimmed by 5 bases and J by 4 bases, 17 bases remained unmatched. The CDR3 consists of 17 residues. Per the germline V gene, CDR1 is SGHRS and CDR2 is YFSETQ. CDR3 in amino acids: CASSGAPTGQLGTEAFF. The CDR3 nucleotides read TGCGCCAGCAGTGGGGCCCCGACAGGGCAACTTGGCACTGAAGCTTTCTTT.

This clone was counted once. The chain joins TRBV7-9 to TRBJ2-1, with a tentative D call TRBD1 (6 bases). V lost 2 bases and J lost 10, with 21 bases in between. The CDR3 loop spans 16 amino acids. CDR1 and CDR2 (germline): SEHNR, FQNEAQ (reference sequence). CDR3 sequence: CASSLPPGGRDTEQFF. Here the CDR3 DNA reads TGTGCCAGCAGCTTACCCCCGGGTGGCAGGGACACGGAGCAGTTCTTC.

The V call is TRBV27, the J call TRBJ1-3, with 7 nucleotides matching TRBD1. Germline trimming cut 4 bases from V and 0 bases from J; bases unmatched to any gene: 3. CDR1 is MNHEY and CDR2 is SMNVEV in the germline V gene (reference sequence). The CDR3 covers 15 residues. The chain's CDR3 is CASSYTGVSGNTIYF. The DNA of the CDR3 is TGTGCCAGCAGTTATACAGGGGTCTCTGGAAACACCATATATTTT.

This chain links TRBV7-2 with TRBJ2-7; D gene uncertain. This CDR3 contains 15 residues. Germline V lookup: CDR1 SGHTA, CDR2 FQGNSA. The ends were cut back, 6 bases at V and 6 bases at J, with 21 bases in the middle. CDR3 bases: TGTGCCAGCAGGCGTAACCCCGACAATCGTGGCGAGCAGTACTTC. As protein: CASRRNPDNRGEQYF.

V gene TRBV18 combines with J gene TRBJ2-5; 9 bases agree with TRBD2. Germline V gene data show CDR1 as KGHSH and CDR2 as LQKENI. There are 15 residues in the CDR3. After removal of 2 bases from V and 11 bases from J, the junction contained 12 bases not matched to a gene. The CDR3, as DNA: TGTGCCAGCTCACCAAACACAGCGGGAGGAATGGGGCAGTACTTC. It codes for CASSPNTAGGMGQYF.

The chain links TRBV27 to TRBJ2-3; 9 nucleotides line up with TRBD2. V lost 3 bases and J lost 4; bases outside the gene matches: 8. Germline values: CDR1 MNHEY, CDR2 SMNVEV (reference sequence). This CDR3 region has 16 residues. The DNA of the CDR3 is TGTGCCAGCAGTTTCCGTCCTAGCGGGACAGCAGATACGCAGTATTTT. Its protein product is CASSFRPSGTADTQYF.

The chain combines TRBV11-2 with TRBJ2-3; no reliable D call. Per the germline V gene, CDR1 is SGHAT and CDR2 is FQNNGV. V dropped 5 bases and J dropped 0 bases, with 15 bases sitting between them. The length of the CDR3 is 16 residues. CDR3 region: CASSQLATTSTDTQYF. In nucleotides, the CDR3 is TGTGCCAGCAGCCAACTGGCGACAACTAGCACAGATACGCAGTATTTT. The variable domain in full, completed from reference TRBV11-2 and TRBJ2-3, reads EAGVAQSPRYKIIEKRQSVAFWCNPISGHATLYWYQQILGQGPKLLIQFQNNGVVDDSQLPKDRFSAERLKGVDSTLKIQPAKLEDSAVYLCASSQLATTSTDTQYFGPGTRLTVL.

The V gene is TRBV5-4, the J gene TRBJ1-3, with no clear D. This CDR3 is 16 amino acids long. Per the germline V gene, CDR1 is SGHNT and CDR2 is YYREEE (reference sequence). V dropped 2 bases and J dropped 0 bases, with 12 bases sitting between them. CDR3 residues: CASSFTAGISGNTIYF. The DNA for the CDR3 is TGTGCCAGCAGCTTTACGGCGGGGATCTCTGGAAACACCATATATTTT.

The J gene is TRBJ1-1, the V gene TRBV19; 9 bases agree with TRBD1. Germline V CDR1 and CDR2: LNHDA, SQIVND (reference sequence). Unmatched junction bases numbered 7, after V lost 6 bases and J lost 2 bases. This CDR3 has 15 residues. CDR3 amino acids: CASSTTGGGNTEAFF. The CDR3 DNA follows: TGTGCCAGTAGCACGACAGGGGGAGGAAACACTGAAGCTTTCTTT.

In regard to this clone: Other DNA variants within this sample encode the same CDR3. The chain carries TRBV9 and TRBJ1-1; D possibly corresponds to TRBD1 (5 bases). This CDR3 is 14 amino acids long. Germline V gene lookup returns CDR1 SGDLS and CDR2 YYNGEE. The germline V and J ends were trimmed by 3 bases and 2 bases, with 11 bases remaining between them. The CDR3 region is CASSAGQVNTEAFF. As DNA, the CDR3 is TGTGCCAGCAGCGCGGGGCAGGTTAACACTGAAGCTTTCTTT. Looking up the rest from reference TRBV9 and TRBJ1-1 gives the full variable domain: DSGVTQTPKHLITATGQRVTLRCSPRSGDLSVYWYQQSLDQGLQFLIQYYNGEERAKGNILERFSAQQFPDLHSELNLSSLELGDSALYFCASSAGQVNTEAFFGQGTRLTVV.

The V call is TRBV6-5, the J call TRBJ2-3, with 7 bases that match TRBD1. The junction had 7 bases not matched to a gene; V was cut back by 4 bases and J by 0 bases. Germline V gene data show CDR1 as MNHEY and CDR2 as SVGAGI. The CDR3 is made up of 16 amino acids. CDR3 residues: CASSSSYRGSTDTQYF. As DNA, the CDR3 is TGTGCCAGCAGTTCCTCGTACAGGGGAAGCACAGATACGCAGTATTTT.

This sequence joins TRBV5-6 and TRBJ2-7; no clear D gene. The CDR3 runs 14 residues. Germline V gene lookup returns CDR1 SGHDT and CDR2 YYEEEE. V shed 0 bases and J shed 3 bases, with 10 bases lying between them. The CDR3 region has the DNA TGTGCCAGCAGCTTGGCCCCGGCCCTCTACGAGCAGTACTTC. Translated: CASSLAPALYEQYF.

The rearrangement joins TRBV28 to TRBJ2-5; 8 bases fit TRBD1. V lost 3 bases and J lost 5; bases outside the gene matches: 8. Germline V gene sequence: CDR1 MDHEN, CDR2 SYDVKM. The CDR3 runs 15 residues. CDR3 nucleotide sequence: TGTGCCAGCAGTTTTCCCGGGACAGGTCGGGAGACCCAGTACTTC. This codes for CASSFPGTGRETQYF. The entire variable domain, with the rest obtained from reference TRBV28 and TRBJ2-5, is as follows: DVKVTQSSRYLVKRTGEKVFLECVQDMDHENMFWYRQDPGLGLRLIYFSYDVKMKEKGDIPEGYSVSREKKERFSLILESASTNQTSMYLCASSFPGTGRETQYFGPGTRLLVL.

This clone was seen a single time. This chain links TRBV11-2 with TRBJ2-7; possibly TRBD2 for D (5 bases). The germline CDR1 and CDR2 sequences are SGHAT and FQNNGV. The CDR3 is 15 residues long. With 2 bases removed from V and 2 bases from J, the gap between germline ends came to 13 bases. This chain's CDR3 is CASSLRLGEPYEQYF. CDR3 nucleotide sequence: TGTGCCAGCAGCTTAAGACTGGGAGAACCCTACGAGCAGTACTTC.

The gene calls are TRBV18 and TRBJ2-3, with TRBD1 matching over 8 bases. In germline, CDR1 is KGHSH, CDR2 LQKENI. The CDR3 is made up of 16 amino acids. The J segment lost 4 bases and the V segment lost 2 bases, leaving 8 bases of the junction unmatched. The DNA for the CDR3 is TGTGCCAGCTCACCAGGACAGGGCGCAACAGCAGATACGCAGTATTTT. Protein product: CASSPGQGATADTQYF.

This chain uses TRBV6-1 with TRBJ2-3; D assignment may be TRBD1 or TRBD2 (6 bases each). CDR3 length: 17 amino acids. CDR1 MNHNS and CDR2 SASEGT come from the germline V gene. Trimming removed 1 base at V and 8 bases at J, with 22 bases between. This chain's CDR3 is CASSEVGGGSLFGTQYF. In DNA form, the CDR3 reads TGTGCCAGCAGTGAAGTTGGAGGGGGTTCCCTCTTTGGTACGCAGTATTTT.

V is TRBV5-1 and J is TRBJ1-6; 7 bases line up with TRBD1. With V trimmed by 4 bases and J by 7 bases, 14 bases remained unmatched. CDR1 is SGHRS and CDR2 is YFSETQ in the germline V gene. The CDR3 runs to 17 residues. CDR3 sequence: CASSPSPPDRENSPLHF. CDR3 nucleotide sequence: TGCGCCAGCAGCCCCTCCCCTCCCGACAGGGAAAATTCACCCCTCCACTTT.

CDR3 loop: CASSPSGGPGNTIYF. As DNA, the CDR3 is TGTGCCAGCAGCCCGTCGGGGGGACCTGGAAACACCATATATTTT. The rearrangement joins TRBV7-2 to TRBJ1-3; D is possibly TRBD1 (5 bases). Trimming took off 5 bases at V and 2 bases at J, with 13 bases between the two ends. Germline V gives CDR1 SGHTA, CDR2 FQGNSA. The CDR3 loop spans 15 amino acids.

The V and J genes are TRBV5-1 and TRBJ2-6, with D possibly TRBD1 on 6 matching bases. Germline V gene data show CDR1 as SGHRS and CDR2 as YFSETQ. The CDR3 spans 17 residues. Between the trimmed V and J ends, which lost 0 bases and 3 bases, there was a span of 13 bases. CDR3 sequence reads: CASSLAYRALGANVLTF. For the CDR3, the DNA is TGCGCCAGCAGCTTGGCGTACAGGGCCCTTGGGGCCAACGTCCTGACTTTC.

The V and J genes are TRBV5-6 and TRBJ2-3, with D possibly called TRBD1 or TRBD2 (5 bases each). The V end was cut by 0 bases, the J end by 2 bases, with 13 bases between. CDR1 is SGHDT and CDR2 is YYEEEE in the germline V gene. The CDR3 totals 16 residues. CDR3 sequence: CASSLVGTDHTDTQYF. In nucleotides, the CDR3 is TGTGCCAGCAGCTTGGTCGGGACCGACCACACAGATACGCAGTATTTT.

This clone was counted only a few times. J is TRBJ2-7 and V is TRBV19; TRBD1 aligns across 11 bases. Germline CDR1 is LNHDA and CDR2 is SQIVND (reference sequence). The CDR3 loop spans 15 amino acids. The junction had 6 bases not matched to a gene; V was cut back by 6 bases and J by 2 bases. CDR3 sequence: CASSSGTGGTYEQYF. The CDR3 DNA follows: TGTGCCAGTAGCTCAGGGACAGGGGGTACCTACGAGCAGTACTTC.

The rearrangement links TRBV2 to TRBJ2-1, with 7 nucleotides matching TRBD2. The trim removed 6 bases at V and 3 bases at J, leaving 5 bases unmatched. Germline CDR1 reads SNHLY; CDR2 reads FYNNEI. The CDR3 extends over 14 amino acids. The DNA of the CDR3 is TGTGCCAGCAGAGGCGGGAGAAGCTACAATGAGCAGTTCTTC. Its protein is CASRGGRSYNEQFF.

In nucleotides, the CDR3 is TGCGCCAGCAGCCCCAGCCATGGATATGAAAAACTGTTTTTT. Translating gives CASSPSHGYEKLFF. The rearrangement joins TRBV4-3 to TRBJ1-4; unclear D gene. CDR3 length: 14 amino acids. Trimming shortened V by 4 bases and J by 6 bases, and 12 bases separated the two germline ends. Germline-derived CDR1 and CDR2 are LGHNA and YSLEER.

The gene calls are TRBV15 and TRBJ2-1; possibly TRBD1 for D (5 bases). This CDR3 is built from 16 residues. V was cut by 0 bases and J by 2 bases, with 11 bases left in between. Germline-derived CDR1 and CDR2 are LNHNV and YYDKDF (reference sequence). CDR3 bases: TGTGCCACCAGCAGAGATCAGGGCGTTACCTACAATGAGCAGTTCTTC. Protein: CATSRDQGVTYNEQFF.

The rearrangement uses TRBV2 and TRBJ2-7; 8 nucleotides match TRBD2. The junction had 5 bases not matched to a gene; V was cut back by 4 bases and J by 3 bases. CDR1 and CDR2 from the germline V gene are SNHLY and FYNNEI. The CDR3 totals 14 residues. The CDR3 DNA is TGTGCCAGCAGTGCCCAGCGGGAGTTCTACGAGCAGTACTTC. Translation: CASSAQREFYEQYF.

The chain has TRBV5-6 and TRBJ2-4, with D uncertain. The CDR3 consists of 12 residues. V lost 0 bases and J lost 6, with 4 bases in between. The V gene's germline CDR1 is SGHDT and CDR2 YYEEEE. The CDR3 coding sequence is TGTGCCAGCAGCTTGGGTGTAAACATTCAGTACTTC. Amino acid sequence: CASSLGVNIQYF. Based on the CDR3 plus reference TRBV5-6 and TRBJ2-4, the full variable domain is DAGVTQSPTHLIKTRGQQVTLRCSPKSGHDTVSWYQQALGQGPQFIFQYYEEEERQRGNFPDRFSGHQFPNYSSELNVNALLLGDSALYLCASSLGVNIQYFGAGTRLSVL.

This clone has a handful of counts. In DNA form, the CDR3 reads TGTGCCAGCAGCCAAGATTCCAGGACCTCCTACGAGCAGTACTTC. Its translation: CASSQDSRTSYEQYF. The chain joins TRBV4-2 to TRBJ2-7; no definite D call. The CDR3 sequence is 15 residues long. The germline V gene encodes CDR1 LGHNA and CDR2 YNFKEQ. Trimming took off 0 bases at V and 0 bases at J, with 9 bases between the two ends.

The CDR3: CAISESQGRGGYEQYF. The CDR3 DNA reads TGTGCCATCAGTGAGTCACAGGGTCGGGGAGGCTACGAGCAGTACTTC. The V and J genes are TRBV10-3 and TRBJ2-7; D may correspond to TRBD1 or TRBD2 (6 bases each). The germline V gene has CDR1 ENHRY and CDR2 SYGVKD. Trimming pared 0 bases from V and 3 bases from J, leaving 15 bases between. The length of the CDR3 is 16 residues.

J is TRBJ2-6 and V is TRBV9; weak D call: TRBD1 (5 bases). Trimming left V 7 bases short and J 0 bases short, with 11 bases between. Germline CDR1 is SGDLS and CDR2 is YYNGEE. The CDR3 has 15 amino acids. In DNA, the CDR3 is TGTGCCAGCGGACGACAGTTCTCTGGGGCCAACGTCCTGACTTTC. This translates into CASGRQFSGANVLTF.

The gene calls are TRBV27 and TRBJ2-1; TRBD1 aligns across 7 bases. Germline V lookup: CDR1 MNHEY, CDR2 SMNVEV (reference sequence). This CDR3 spans 17 amino acids. The V and J ends lost 2 bases and 6 bases, in that order; junction bases with no gene match: 13. For the CDR3, the DNA is TGTGCCAGCAGTTTAGCAAACCGGGACAGAACCCTCAATGAGCAGTTCTTC. Protein product: CASSLANRDRTLNEQFF.

V and J are TRBV11-1 and TRBJ1-1; D gene uncertain. V dropped 1 base and J dropped 0 bases, with 3 bases sitting between them. CDR1 is SGHAT, CDR2 FQDESV, per germline (reference sequence). The CDR3 has 13 residues. Here the CDR3 reads CASSLEMNTEAFF. Here the CDR3 DNA reads TGTGCCAGCAGCTTAGAGATGAACACTGAAGCTTTCTTT.